The 17 T cell receptor beta chains reported below all come from one sample, sequenced in a study of CD8+ T cells in alopecia areata. RNA was isolated and reverse transcribed to cDNA, the sequencing template. TCRdb's table, derived via immunoSEQ multiplex PCR, lists solely in-frame clones and lacks some. The repertoire holds fewer than 150,000 clones, with around 64% as singletons. The source material was CD4+ T cells sorted from blood. All receptors come from a human donor in good health.

The sample holds one count of this clone. The V and J genes are TRBV29-1 and TRBJ2-7; D perhaps matches TRBD1 (7 bases). V was cut by 7 bases and J by 6 bases, with 22 bases left in between. The CDR3 contains 14 residues. Germline-derived CDR1 and CDR2 are SQVTM and ANQGSEA. The CDR3 sequence is CSAETGPGGREQYF. As DNA, the CDR3 is TGCAGCGCCGAGACAGGGCCTGGGGGGCGCGAGCAGTACTTC.

V and J are TRBV6-1 and TRBJ1-1; D may be TRBD1 (6 bases). The CDR3 has 16 residues. From germline, CDR1 is MNHNS and CDR2 SASEGT. Trimming left V 3 bases short and J 1 base short, with 15 bases between. The CDR3 DNA sequence: TGTGCCAGCAGTGATAGAGGCGGGACACAGAACACTGAAGCTTTCTTT. Translated: CASSDRGGTQNTEAFF.

The CDR3: CASSLRGRGDGEQFF. CDR3 bases: TGTGCCAGCAGCTTAAGGGGAAGAGGGGACGGGGAGCAGTTCTTC. V gene TRBV11-3 combines with J gene TRBJ2-1; D could derive from TRBD1 or TRBD2 (5 bases each). The germline gives CDR1 SGHNT, CDR2 YENEEA. V was shortened by 2 bases and J by 10 bases, with 18 bases between the two germline ends. This CDR3 has 15 residues. Combining the CDR3 with reference TRBV11-3 and TRBJ2-1 gives the whole variable domain EAGVVQSPRYKIIEKKQPVAFWCNPISGHNTLYWYLQNLGQGPELLIRYENEEAVDDSQLPKDRFSAERLKGVDSTLKIQPAELGDSAVYLCASSLRGRGDGEQFFGPGTRLTVL.

The CDR3 region is CASSLVGEQYF. DNA of the CDR3: TGTGCCAGCAGCTTGGTGGGGGAGCAGTACTTC. The chain is built from TRBV5-4 and TRBJ2-7; D remains ambiguous. This CDR3 contains 11 residues. With 0 bases removed from V and 7 bases from J, the gap between germline ends came to 5 bases. Germline values: CDR1 SGHNT, CDR2 YYREEE (reference sequence). The full variable domain, its missing parts supplied by reference TRBV5-4 and TRBJ2-7, is ETGVTQSPTHLIKTRGQQVTLRCSSQSGHNTVSWYQQALGQGPQFIFQYYREEENGRGNFPPRFSGLQFPNYSSELNVNALELDDSALYLCASSLVGEQYFGPGTRLTVT.

The rearrangement uses TRBV7-8 and TRBJ1-1; D remains ambiguous. The CDR3 is made up of 14 amino acids. CDR1 is SGHVS and CDR2 is FQNEAQ in the germline V gene. The germline V and J ends were trimmed by 2 bases and 6 bases, with 13 bases remaining between them. The CDR3 region has the DNA TGTGCCAGCAGCTTACAATTGATTAATGCTGAAGCTTTCTTT. It is translated as CASSLQLINAEAFF. The full variable domain, in which reference TRBV7-8 and TRBJ1-1 provide the parts outside the CDR3, is GAGVSQSPRYKVAKRGQDVALRCDPISGHVSLFWYQQALGQGPEFLTYFQNEAQLDKSGLPSDRFFAERPEGSVSTLKIQRTQQEDSAVYLCASSLQLINAEAFFGQGTRLTVV.

This clone was recorded only once. This chain connects TRBV29-1 to TRBJ1-5; weak D call: TRBD1 (6 bases). From germline, CDR1 is SQVTM and CDR2 ANQGSEA. The CDR3 consists of 15 residues. The V and J ends lost 4 bases and 0 bases respectively, with 13 bases between them. CDR3 in amino acids: CSVGADRFSNQPQHF. The CDR3 nucleotides read TGCAGCGTTGGGGCCGACAGGTTTAGCAATCAGCCCCAGCATTTT.

The rearrangement uses TRBV21-1 and TRBJ2-4. TRBV21-1 is termed a pseudogene. The CDR3 loop spans 16 amino acids. CDR3 in amino acids: CASSGPGPSRKNIQYF. CDR3 DNA: TGTGCCAGCAGCGGACCGGGACCGTCTAGGAAAAACATTCAGTACTTC.

The chain couples TRBV5-1 to TRBJ2-7, with 10 bases fitting TRBD1. Germline loops: CDR1 SGHRS, CDR2 YFSETQ. CDR3 size: 16 residues. V dropped 4 bases and J dropped 6; count of bases not matched to a gene: 13. Here the CDR3 reads CASSLAAGTGVSEQYF. Here the CDR3 DNA reads TGCGCCAGCAGCCTCGCCGCGGGGACAGGGGTCTCCGAGCAGTACTTC.

This rearrangement joins TRBV4-1 to TRBJ2-5, with 7 positions matching TRBD2. Germline V gene lookup returns CDR1 MGHRA and CDR2 YSYEKL. V shed 2 bases and J 3 bases; nucleotides not matched to a gene: 3. The CDR3 is made up of 14 amino acids. The chain's CDR3 is CASSQSAGEETQYF. The CDR3 DNA reads as TGCGCCAGCAGCCAATCGGCGGGGGAAGAGACCCAGTACTTC.

V is TRBV30 and J is TRBJ2-5; D is uncertain. With 0 bases removed from V and 0 bases from J, the gap between germline ends came to 8 bases. This CDR3 is built from 14 residues. CDR1 and CDR2 (germline): GTSNPN, SVGIG (reference sequence). The CDR3 bases are TGTGCCTGGAGTGTCCCGCCCTACCAAGAGACCCAGTACTTC. It is translated as CAWSVPPYQETQYF. Drawing the rest from reference TRBV30 and TRBJ2-5, the complete variable domain is SQTIHQWPATLVQPVGSPLSLECTVEGTSNPNLYWYRQAAGRGLQLLFYSVGIGQISSEVPQNLSASRPQDRQFILSSKKLLLSDSGFYLCAWSVPPYQETQYFGPGTRLLVL.

This chain uses TRBV15 with TRBJ2-1, with 8 bases matching TRBD2. Germline CDR1 LNHNV, CDR2 YYDKDF (reference sequence). V lost 0 bases, J lost 10 bases, and 5 bases stayed unmatched. The CDR3 sequence is 14 residues long. The CDR3, as DNA: TGTGCCACCAGCAGAGATATGCAGCGGGGGGAGCAGTTCTTC. This encodes CATSRDMQRGEQFF.

The chain is built from TRBV30 and TRBJ1-6; D not certain. From germline, CDR1 is GTSNPN and CDR2 SVGIG (reference sequence). The CDR3 covers 12 residues. V was pared by 3 bases and J by 7 bases, with 7 bases between. The CDR3 loop reads CAWRSGNSPLHF. The CDR3 DNA reads TGTGCCTGGAGGTCGGGGAATTCACCCCTCCACTTT.

The chain has TRBV29-1 and TRBJ2-3; D is uncertain. Germline CDR1 and CDR2: SQVTM and ANQGSEA. The CDR3 has 13 amino acids. Trimming pared 3 bases from V and 2 bases from J, leaving 9 bases between. In DNA form, the CDR3 reads TGCAGCGTTGAGGATCAGTACACAGATACGCAGTATTTT. Translated, it gives CSVEDQYTDTQYF.

In this sample, this clone turned up a few times. The chain links TRBV18 to TRBJ2-7; D is perhaps TRBD1 or TRBD2 (5 bases each). In germline, CDR1 is KGHSH, CDR2 LQKENI. V lost 4 bases to trimming and J lost 3 bases, with 13 bases between them. This CDR3 spans 14 amino acids. The CDR3 DNA follows: TGTGCCAGCTCACACACAGTGGGGGACTACGAGCAGTACTTC. Translating gives CASSHTVGDYEQYF.

The V gene is TRBV5-1, the J gene TRBJ1-1; 10 bases line up with TRBD1. Germline CDR1 is SGHRS and CDR2 is YFSETQ. The length of the CDR3 is 16 residues. Losses at the gene ends were 4 bases for V and 3 bases for J; bases not matched to a gene: 9. The DNA for the CDR3 is TGCGCCAGCAGCGACCGGGACAGGGGTCTCTACACTGAAGCTTTCTTT. It translates to CASSDRDRGLYTEAFF.

This clone was found once. The chain couples TRBV5-1 to TRBJ2-7; TRBD1 agrees at 7 bases. CDR1 is SGHRS, CDR2 YFSETQ, per germline. CDR3 length: 15 residues. With V trimmed by 4 bases and J by 1 base, 8 bases remained unmatched. CDR3 bases: TGCGCCAGCAGCCACAAGACAGGGATGTCCTACGAGCAGTACTTC. Amino acid sequence: CASSHKTGMSYEQYF.

J is TRBJ1-5 and V is TRBV18; the D is unclear. The V gene's germline CDR1 is KGHSH and CDR2 LQKENI. This CDR3 contains 14 residues. The V end was cut by 3 bases, the J end by 5 bases, with 11 bases between. CDR3: CASSPYGRDQPQHF. For the CDR3, the DNA is TGTGCCAGCTCACCCTATGGTCGGGATCAGCCCCAGCATTTT.